Reported below is one TCR beta chain. This sample was taken from a study of cytomegalovirus exposure and HLA in healthy donors. The PCR made use of 60 Vbeta and 13 Jbeta primers. Clones were sequenced by immunoSEQ multiplex PCR, and TCRdb holds only the in-frame ones, with some missing. The data show over 80,000 clones, roughly four fifths seen once. This sequence originates from a man aged 35 to 55 in good health and CMV-seronegative. The sequencing sample was made of PBMCs.

The CDR3 nucleotides are TGTGCCAGCGTAGCCATTGACTATGGCTACACCTTC. This translates into CASVAIDYGYTF. The rearrangement links TRBV7-9 to TRBJ1-2, with D unclear. V was trimmed by 8 bases and J by 3 bases, leaving 10 bases between them. The CDR3 loop spans 12 amino acids. Per germline, CDR1 SEHNR and CDR2 FQNEAQ (reference sequence).